The next 23 T cell receptor beta chains were all read from a single sample in a study of cytomegalovirus exposure and HLA in healthy donors. The PCR made use of 60 Vbeta and 13 Jbeta primers. Produced via immunoSEQ multiplex PCR; TCRdb's table is partial and in-frame only. The data show some 200,000 clones, and the top ten clones hold about 0.8%. The sequenced sample was PBMCs. These receptors were obtained from a woman aged 18-29 years in good health and CMV-seropositive.

The chain uses TRBV30 and TRBJ2-7, with D unresolved. This CDR3 contains 12 residues. Germline V gene lookup returns CDR1 GTSNPN and CDR2 SVGIG (reference sequence). V was shortened by 5 bases and J by 3 bases, with 11 bases between the two germline ends. As DNA, the CDR3 is TGTGCCTGGGCGGTGTCGGGCTACGAGCAGTACTTC. Amino acid sequence: CAWAVSGYEQYF. The variable domain in full, with the rest retrieved from reference TRBV30 and TRBJ2-7, is SQTIHQWPATLVQPVGSPLSLECTVEGTSNPNLYWYRQAAGRGLQLLFYSVGIGQISSEVPQNLSASRPQDRQFILSSKKLLLSDSGFYLCAWAVSGYEQYFGPGTRLTVT.

J is TRBJ1-2 and V is TRBV19, with D possibly TRBD1 on 5 matching bases. Germline values: CDR1 LNHDA, CDR2 SQIVND (reference sequence). V was pared by 7 bases and J by 2 bases, with 17 bases between. This CDR3 spans 15 amino acids. The CDR3 here is CASTNHGQGNYGYTF. The DNA of the CDR3 is TGTGCCAGTACCAATCACGGCCAGGGCAACTATGGCTACACCTTC.

This chain joins TRBV19 and TRBJ1-1, with TRBD1 as a possible D gene (5 bases). V was pared by 6 bases and J by 2 bases, with 10 bases between. Germline V CDR1 and CDR2: LNHDA, SQIVND (reference sequence). CDR3 length: 13 residues. CDR3 sequence: CASRSGRNTEAFF. Here the CDR3 DNA reads TGTGCCAGTAGATCAGGGCGAAACACTGAAGCTTTCTTT.

The rearrangement joins TRBV18 to TRBJ2-5; TRBD2 matches at 7 bases. The germline CDR1 and CDR2 sequences are KGHSH and LQKENI. The CDR3 length is 16 residues. V gave up 4 bases and J gave up 7 bases; unmatched junction bases: 15. This chain's CDR3 is CASSLKSPLSGGTQYF. The CDR3 bases are TGTGCCAGCTCACTCAAGTCGCCTCTGTCGGGAGGGACCCAGTACTTC.

The chain joins TRBV19 to TRBJ2-1; D perhaps matches TRBD2 (5 bases). Germline assignment: CDR1 LNHDA and CDR2 SQIVND (reference sequence). V dropped 1 base and J dropped 3 bases, with 19 bases sitting between them. CDR3 size: 18 residues. CDR3 residues: CASSIGPRGILVYNEQFF. The CDR3, as DNA: TGTGCCAGTAGTATAGGCCCCCGAGGGATACTAGTCTACAATGAGCAGTTCTTC.

The chain combines TRBV6-5 with TRBJ2-2; 10 bases are a match to TRBD1. The V segment lost 6 bases and the J segment 7 bases; nucleotides outside the gene matches: 8. The CDR3 is made up of 15 amino acids. The germline V gene encodes CDR1 MNHEY and CDR2 SVGAGI. CDR3: CASRIRQGARGELFF. The CDR3 bases are TGTGCCAGCAGGATTCGACAGGGGGCCCGCGGGGAGCTGTTTTTT.

The chain joins TRBV11-3 to TRBJ2-5; TRBD2 matches 9 bases. CDR1 SGHNT and CDR2 YENEEA come from the germline V gene. The CDR3 extends over 14 amino acids. V shed 6 bases and J 3 bases; nucleotides not matched to a gene: 5. CDR3 loop: CASSRLADKETQYF. DNA of the CDR3: TGTGCCAGCAGTCGACTAGCGGATAAAGAGACCCAGTACTTC. The full variable domain, rest sourced from reference TRBV11-3 and TRBJ2-5, is EAGVVQSPRYKIIEKKQPVAFWCNPISGHNTLYWYLQNLGQGPELLIRYENEEAVDDSQLPKDRFSAERLKGVDSTLKIQPAELGDSAVYLCASSRLADKETQYFGPGTRLLVL.

The V gene is TRBV6-5, the J gene TRBJ1-2, with a weak D call TRBD1 (6 bases). V lost 2 bases and J lost 6, with 7 bases in between. CDR3 length: 12 residues. CDR1 MNHEY and CDR2 SVGAGI come from the germline V gene. DNA of the CDR3: TGTGCCAGCAGTTACAAGGGGGATGGCTACACCTTC. Protein product: CASSYKGDGYTF.

This rearrangement joins TRBV18 to TRBJ2-7; D is uncertain. The CDR3 contains 14 residues. Trimming pared 3 bases from V and 3 bases from J, leaving 12 bases between. CDR1 is KGHSH and CDR2 is LQKENI in the germline V gene. The CDR3 region is CASSPRPGFYEQYF. CDR3 coding DNA: TGTGCCAGCTCACCCCGTCCAGGATTCTACGAGCAGTACTTC.

The V gene is TRBV5-1, the J gene TRBJ2-7, with 11 bases aligning to TRBD2. The CDR3 is 19 residues long. CDR1 is SGHRS and CDR2 is YFSETQ in the germline V gene. The V segment lost 2 bases and the J segment 7 bases; nucleotides outside the gene matches: 20. The CDR3 reads CASSFSQVSGTSGMGEQYF. For the CDR3, the DNA is TGCGCCAGCAGCTTTTCCCAGGTCTCCGGGACTAGCGGAATGGGAGAGCAGTACTTC.

The chain joins TRBV25-1 to TRBJ2-3, with 8 bases identical to TRBD1. The CDR3 totals 16 residues. Trimming took 1 base from V and 3 from J; bases not matched to a gene: 6. CDR1 is MGHDK and CDR2 is SYGVNS in the germline V gene. CDR3 bases: TGTGCCAGCAGTGAATGGCAGGGGGCCTCTACAGATACGCAGTATTTT. Amino acids: CASSEWQGASTDTQYF.

The chain has TRBV5-1 and TRBJ2-1, with 11 bases fitting TRBD2. The CDR3 is 17 residues long. Germline loops: CDR1 SGHRS, CDR2 YFSETQ. V lost 0 bases and J lost 6; bases outside the gene matches: 8. The CDR3 sequence is CASSLGLAGGISNEQFF. CDR3 DNA sequence: TGCGCCAGCAGCTTGGGCCTAGCGGGGGGCATAAGCAATGAGCAGTTCTTC.

The chain employs TRBV27 and TRBJ2-3; 14 bases are shared with TRBD2. Germline V CDR1 and CDR2: MNHEY, SMNVEV (reference sequence). This CDR3 comprises 18 residues. With V trimmed by 4 bases and J by 1 base, 7 bases remained unmatched. The CDR3: CASSSRTSGRIRTDTQYF. The CDR3 DNA is TGTGCCAGCAGTTCCCGGACTAGCGGGAGGATTCGCACAGATACGCAGTATTTT.

The chain couples TRBV25-1 to TRBJ2-7, with TRBD1 identical over 9 bases. CDR3 length: 14 residues. The germline V gene has CDR1 MGHDK and CDR2 SYGVNS. The V and J ends lost 6 bases and 5 bases, in that order; junction bases with no gene match: 8. This chain's CDR3 is CASRTGTGFDEQYF. In DNA, the CDR3 is TGTGCCAGCAGGACCGGGACAGGGTTCGACGAGCAGTACTTC.

The genes are TRBV18 and TRBJ2-3, with D uncertain. Germline lookup yields CDR1 KGHSH and CDR2 LQKENI. Trimming left V 3 bases short and J 0 bases short, with 4 bases between. The CDR3 spans 13 residues. CDR3 DNA: TGTGCCAGCTCACCGACTAGCACAGATACGCAGTATTTT. Translation gives CASSPTSTDTQYF.

The chain links TRBV7-9 to TRBJ2-7; TRBD2 might be the D (5 bases). Germline assignment: CDR1 SEHNR and CDR2 FQNEAQ (reference sequence). Trimming left V 11 bases short and J 0 bases short, with 17 bases between. The CDR3 length is 14 residues. The CDR3 sequence is CAVTDGVSSYEQYF. The CDR3 coding sequence is TGTGCCGTCACCGACGGGGTTTCCTCCTACGAGCAGTACTTC.

The chain recombines TRBV6-5 with TRBJ2-1; 13 bases map to TRBD2. CDR1 is MNHEY, CDR2 SVGAGI, per germline. J lost 9 bases, V lost 4 bases, and 9 bases had no gene match. CDR3 length equals 16 residues. Written as DNA, the CDR3 is TGTGCCAGCAGTTTGACTAGCGGGAGGCCCGGGGGTGAGCAGTTCTTC. Its protein product is CASSLTSGRPGGEQFF.

The chain is built from TRBV19 and TRBJ1-5; D is uncertain. CDR1 is LNHDA, CDR2 SQIVND, per germline (reference sequence). Between the trimmed V and J ends, which lost 6 bases and 6 bases, there was a span of 15 bases. This CDR3 has 14 amino acids. The CDR3 reads CASSPAMGGQPQHF. The CDR3 DNA reads TGTGCCAGTAGCCCCGCCATGGGAGGTCAGCCCCAGCATTTT.

The chain has TRBV7-8 and TRBJ1-1, with D possibly TRBD1 on 5 matching bases. This CDR3 is built from 17 residues. Germline CDR1 SGHVS, CDR2 FQNEAQ. V lost 4 bases, J lost 0 bases, and 18 bases lay in between. The CDR3 nucleotides read TGTGCCAGCAGCTCGTCTAGTTGGAGACAGATGAACACTGAAGCTTTCTTT. Amino acid sequence: CASSSSSWRQMNTEAFF. Filled out from reference TRBV7-8 and TRBJ1-1, the complete variable domain reads GAGVSQSPRYKVAKRGQDVALRCDPISGHVSLFWYQQALGQGPEFLTYFQNEAQLDKSGLPSDRFFAERPEGSVSTLKIQRTQQEDSAVYLCASSSSSWRQMNTEAFFGQGTRLTVV.

The rearrangement joins TRBV5-1 to TRBJ1-1; D gene unclear. Trimming took 0 bases from V and 10 from J, leaving 16 bases between them. The CDR3 has 14 amino acids. The germline V gene encodes CDR1 SGHRS and CDR2 YFSETQ. Written as DNA, the CDR3 is TGCGCCAGCAGCTTGGAACGGGGAGGGCTCGGAGCTTTCTTT. This codes for CASSLERGGLGAFF.

This chain connects TRBV11-3 to TRBJ2-1; 11 bases align to TRBD1. The CDR3 sequence is 14 residues long. Trimming removed 3 bases from V and 10 bases from J; junction bases left unmatched: 5. Germline V gene lookup returns CDR1 SGHNT and CDR2 YENEEA. CDR3 loop: CASSLGQGVEEQFF. CDR3 coding DNA: TGTGCCAGCAGCTTGGGACAGGGGGTCGAGGAGCAGTTCTTC.

V and J are TRBV18 and TRBJ2-5; tentative D call: TRBD2 (5 bases). V shed 1 base and J shed 5 bases, with 14 bases lying between them. This CDR3 is 15 amino acids long. Germline lookup yields CDR1 KGHSH and CDR2 LQKENI. The CDR3 DNA sequence: TGTGCCAGCTCACCACGAGAGGGAAGTTTGGAGACCCAGTACTTC. Amino acids: CASSPREGSLETQYF.

The chain combines TRBV9 with TRBJ1-4; 8 bases map to TRBD1. The germline CDR1 and CDR2 sequences are SGDLS and YYNGEE. The ends lost 3 bases at V and 3 bases at J; junction bases unmatched: 4. The CDR3 length is 15 residues. CDR3 DNA: TGTGCCAGCAGCGCGGGACAGGTCGCTAATGAAAAACTGTTTTTT. Residues: CASSAGQVANEKLFF.